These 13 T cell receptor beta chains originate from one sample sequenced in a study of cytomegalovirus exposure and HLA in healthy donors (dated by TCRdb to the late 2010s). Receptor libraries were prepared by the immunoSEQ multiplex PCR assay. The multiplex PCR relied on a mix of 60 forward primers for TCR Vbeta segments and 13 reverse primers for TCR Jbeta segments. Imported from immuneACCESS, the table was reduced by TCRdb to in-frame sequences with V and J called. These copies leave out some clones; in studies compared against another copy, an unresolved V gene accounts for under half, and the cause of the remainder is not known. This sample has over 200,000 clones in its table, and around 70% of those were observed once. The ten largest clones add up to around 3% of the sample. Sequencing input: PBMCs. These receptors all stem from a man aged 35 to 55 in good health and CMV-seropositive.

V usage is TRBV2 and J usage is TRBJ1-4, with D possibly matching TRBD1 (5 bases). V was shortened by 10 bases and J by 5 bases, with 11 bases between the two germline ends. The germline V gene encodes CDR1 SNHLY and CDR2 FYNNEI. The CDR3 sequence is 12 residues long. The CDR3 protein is CATRTLNEKLFF. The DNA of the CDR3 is TGTGCCACCCGGACATTAAATGAAAAACTGTTTTTT.

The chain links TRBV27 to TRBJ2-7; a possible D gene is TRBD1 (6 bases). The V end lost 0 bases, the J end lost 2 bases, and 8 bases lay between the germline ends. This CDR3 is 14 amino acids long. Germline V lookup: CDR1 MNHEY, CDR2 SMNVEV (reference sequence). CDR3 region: CASSLSGDTYEQYF. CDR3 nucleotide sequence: TGTGCCAGCAGTTTATCAGGGGACACCTACGAGCAGTACTTC.

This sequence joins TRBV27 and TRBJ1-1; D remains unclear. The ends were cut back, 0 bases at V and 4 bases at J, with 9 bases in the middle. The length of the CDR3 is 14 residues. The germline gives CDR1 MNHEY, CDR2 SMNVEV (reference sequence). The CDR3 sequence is CASSLSRDGTEAFF. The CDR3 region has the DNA TGTGCCAGCAGTTTATCGAGGGATGGCACTGAAGCTTTCTTT.

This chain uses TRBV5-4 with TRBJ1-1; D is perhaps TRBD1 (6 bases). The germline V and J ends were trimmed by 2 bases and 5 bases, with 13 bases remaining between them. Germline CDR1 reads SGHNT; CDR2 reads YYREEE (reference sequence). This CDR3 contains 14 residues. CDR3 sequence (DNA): TGTGCCAGCAGCTTTACAGGGATTAGGACTGAAGCTTTCTTT. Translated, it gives CASSFTGIRTEAFF.

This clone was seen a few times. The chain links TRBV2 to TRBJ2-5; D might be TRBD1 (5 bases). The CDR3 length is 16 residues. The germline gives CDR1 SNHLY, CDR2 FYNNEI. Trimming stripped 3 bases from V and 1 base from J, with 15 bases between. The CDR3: CASSDKKGNSQETQYF. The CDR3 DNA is TGTGCCAGCAGTGATAAAAAGGGGAACTCCCAAGAGACCCAGTACTTC.

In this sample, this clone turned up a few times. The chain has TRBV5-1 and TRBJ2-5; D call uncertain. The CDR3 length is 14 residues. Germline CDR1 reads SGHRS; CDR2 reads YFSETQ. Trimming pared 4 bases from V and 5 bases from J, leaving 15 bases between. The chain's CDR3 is CASSGTVSYETQYF. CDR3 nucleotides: TGCGCCAGCAGCGGAACAGTTTCCTACGAGACCCAGTACTTC.

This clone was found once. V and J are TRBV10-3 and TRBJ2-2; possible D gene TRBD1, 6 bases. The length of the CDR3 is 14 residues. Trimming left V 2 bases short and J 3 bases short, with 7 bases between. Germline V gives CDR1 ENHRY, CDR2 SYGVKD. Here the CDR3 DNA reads TGTGCCATCAGTGAGAAGGGGGACACCGGGGAGCTGTTTTTT. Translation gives CAISEKGDTGELFF.

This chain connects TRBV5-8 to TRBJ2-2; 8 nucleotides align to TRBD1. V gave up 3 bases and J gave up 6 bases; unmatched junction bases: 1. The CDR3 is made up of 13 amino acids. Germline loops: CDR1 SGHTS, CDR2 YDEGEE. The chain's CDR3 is CASSWGQAGELFF. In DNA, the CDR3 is TGTGCCAGCAGCTGGGGACAGGCCGGGGAGCTGTTTTTT.

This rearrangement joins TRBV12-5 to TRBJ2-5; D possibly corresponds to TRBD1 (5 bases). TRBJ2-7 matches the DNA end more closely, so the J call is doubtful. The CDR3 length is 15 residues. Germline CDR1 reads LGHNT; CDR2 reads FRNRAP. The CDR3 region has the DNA TGTGCTAGTGGTTTGGTACGCAAGGGGATGAACGAGCAGTACTTC. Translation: CASGLVRKGMNEQYF.

CDR3 in amino acids: CASSQGMGPETQYF. The CDR3 DNA is TGCGCCAGCTCCCAGGGTATGGGGCCGGAGACCCAGTACTTC. The genes are TRBV5-1 and TRBJ2-5; D is perhaps TRBD1 (5 bases). V lost 7 bases to trimming and J lost 5 bases, with 18 bases between them. The CDR3 totals 14 residues. The germline V gene encodes CDR1 SGHRS and CDR2 YFSETQ.

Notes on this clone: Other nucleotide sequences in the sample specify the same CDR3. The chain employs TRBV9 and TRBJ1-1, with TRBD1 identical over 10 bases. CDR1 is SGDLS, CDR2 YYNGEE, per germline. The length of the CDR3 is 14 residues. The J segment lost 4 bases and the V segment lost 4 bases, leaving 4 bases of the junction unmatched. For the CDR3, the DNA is TGTGCCAGCAGCTCCGGACAGGGGGGCACTGAAGCTTTCTTT. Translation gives CASSSGQGGTEAFF. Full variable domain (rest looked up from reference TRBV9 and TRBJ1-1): DSGVTQTPKHLITATGQRVTLRCSPRSGDLSVYWYQQSLDQGLQFLIQYYNGEERAKGNILERFSAQQFPDLHSELNLSSLELGDSALYFCASSSGQGGTEAFFGQGTRLTVV.

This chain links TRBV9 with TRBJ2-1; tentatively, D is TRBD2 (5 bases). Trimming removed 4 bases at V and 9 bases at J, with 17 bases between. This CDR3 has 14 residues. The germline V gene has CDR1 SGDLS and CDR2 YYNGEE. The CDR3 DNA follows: TGTGCCAGCAGCTTCCCTACGGAAGGGAGTGAGCAGTTCTTC. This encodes CASSFPTEGSEQFF. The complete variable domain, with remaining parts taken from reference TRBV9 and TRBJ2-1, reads DSGVTQTPKHLITATGQRVTLRCSPRSGDLSVYWYQQSLDQGLQFLIQYYNGEERAKGNILERFSAQQFPDLHSELNLSSLELGDSALYFCASSFPTEGSEQFFGPGTRLTVL.

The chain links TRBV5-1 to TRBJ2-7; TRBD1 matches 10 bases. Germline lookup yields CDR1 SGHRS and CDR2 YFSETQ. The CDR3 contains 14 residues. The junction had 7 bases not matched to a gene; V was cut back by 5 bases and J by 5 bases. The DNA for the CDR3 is TGCGCCAGCAGTTCGGACAGGGGGTCGGACGAGCAGTACTTC. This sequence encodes CASSSDRGSDEQYF.